Listed below are T cell receptor beta chains from one sample, sequenced in a study of T cell responses to AZD1222 COVID-19 vaccine. Measured with immunoSEQ multiplex PCR; TCRdb has only the in-frame clones, and not every one. Here the sample spans about 91,000 clones, about 90% being singletons. The sample was peripheral blood, taken 28 days after the second AZD1222 dose. These receptors were obtained from an adult who received the AZD1222 COVID-19 vaccine. Both conserved end residues are trimmed from each CDR3.

cdr3_aa: ASRPTVGADTQY
j_call: TRBJ2-3
v_call: TRBV11-2

cdr3_aa: ASSPELSGTGLQYEQF
j_call: TRBJ2-1
v_call: TRBV18

cdr3_aa: ASSFPGANVLT
j_call: TRBJ2-6
v_call: TRBV12-3/TRBV12-4

cdr3_aa: SASSRTDTQY
j_call: TRBJ2-3
v_call: TRBV20-1

cdr3_aa: ASSAENGAKTEAF
j_call: TRBJ1-1
v_call: TRBV4-2

cdr3_aa: ASSARSGNTIY
j_call: TRBJ1-3
v_call: TRBV9

cdr3_aa: ASSLASPPQSYEQY
j_call: TRBJ2-7
v_call: TRBV5-1

cdr3_aa: ASSPRTGDGDTQY
j_call: TRBJ2-3
v_call: TRBV9

cdr3_aa: ASSKALAGGPGTGELF
j_call: TRBJ2-2
v_call: TRBV21-1

cdr3_aa: ASSSGGGYGYT
j_call: TRBJ1-2
v_call: TRBV5-5

cdr3_aa: ASRTGVEQY
j_call: TRBJ2-7
v_call: TRBV30

cdr3_aa: AWSNSRYGYT
j_call: TRBJ1-2
v_call: TRBV30

cdr3_aa: ASSLVAIGTEAF
j_call: TRBJ1-1
v_call: TRBV7-3

cdr3_aa: ASSLAGLVETQY
j_call: TRBJ2-5
v_call: TRBV11-3

cdr3_aa: ASSEEGPTYEQY
j_call: TRBJ2-7
v_call: TRBV6-1

cdr3_aa: AISEGTNEKLF
j_call: TRBJ1-4
v_call: TRBV10-3

cdr3_aa: ASSWNRDRSPLH
j_call: TRBJ1-6
v_call: TRBV5-5

cdr3_aa: ASSLSGRVNTEAF
j_call: TRBJ1-1
v_call: TRBV5-1

cdr3_aa: ASSPYGVGTYEQY
j_call: TRBJ2-7
v_call: TRBV7-9

cdr3_aa: ASSPDRLSGNTIY
j_call: TRBJ1-3
v_call: TRBV4-1

cdr3_aa: AIQAAGHGYT
j_call: TRBJ1-2
v_call: TRBV10-3

cdr3_aa: ATLSLGEKLF
j_call: TRBJ1-4
v_call: TRBV24-1

cdr3_aa: ASSGTGKKYYEQY
j_call: TRBJ2-7
v_call: TRBV27

cdr3_aa: ASSLATGYGYT
j_call: TRBJ1-2
v_call: TRBV27

cdr3_aa: ASSLDRGEAF
j_call: TRBJ1-1
v_call: TRBV5-1

cdr3_aa: ASSLVGNYGYT
j_call: TRBJ1-2
v_call: TRBV7-9

cdr3_aa: ASSQPKGRPNEKLF
j_call: TRBJ1-4
v_call: TRBV4-1

cdr3_aa: ATSRDRGAQGNTEAF
j_call: TRBJ1-1
v_call: TRBV15

cdr3_aa: ASSGQDSDTQY
j_call: TRBJ2-3
v_call: TRBV2

cdr3_aa: ASRLGGVKPQH
j_call: TRBJ1-5
v_call: TRBV28

cdr3_aa: TSSQLGGLTYNEQF
j_call: TRBJ2-1
v_call: TRBV1

cdr3_aa: ASSKVEGQGETQY
j_call: TRBJ2-5
v_call: TRBV19

cdr3_aa: AWSQQTQY
j_call: TRBJ2-5
v_call: TRBV30

cdr3_aa: ASSLSVSEEQY
j_call: TRBJ2-7
v_call: TRBV7-3

cdr3_aa: ASMAAGRTLRLHEQY
j_call: TRBJ2-7
v_call: TRBV27

cdr3_aa: ASRGRSSTNEKLF
j_call: TRBJ1-4
v_call: TRBV2

cdr3_aa: ASTASSYNSPLH
j_call: TRBJ1-6
v_call: TRBV14

cdr3_aa: SGSQGGGDYNEQF
j_call: TRBJ2-1
v_call: TRBV29-1

cdr3_aa: ASSSQRGGTDTQY
j_call: TRBJ2-3
v_call: TRBV7-3

cdr3_aa: AISVGGTQY
j_call: TRBJ2-5
v_call: TRBV10-3

cdr3_aa: ASSGGATEAF
j_call: TRBJ1-1
v_call: TRBV9

cdr3_aa: ASCRYNEQF
j_call: TRBJ2-1
v_call: TRBV2

cdr3_aa: ASSQDWAPSGGGTQY
j_call: TRBJ2-5
v_call: TRBV4-2

cdr3_aa: ATSRDRFGTGLSTAGNTIY
j_call: TRBJ1-3
v_call: TRBV15

cdr3_aa: ASSFTGGNSPLH
j_call: TRBJ1-6
v_call: TRBV5-4

cdr3_aa: ASSPGSFYGYT
j_call: TRBJ1-2
v_call: TRBV3-1/TRBV3-2

cdr3_aa: ASSLNPRLHSNQPQH
j_call: TRBJ1-5
v_call: TRBV7-8

cdr3_aa: ASSYAGRPDNEQF
j_call: TRBJ2-1
v_call: TRBV6-2/TRBV6-3